The 29 T cell receptor beta chains reported below all come from one sample, sequenced in a study of T cell responses to AZD1222 COVID-19 vaccine. Sequencing used immunoSEQ multiplex PCR; TCRdb keeps in-frame clones, though not all of them. The table lists 150,000 to 200,000 clones, around 89% of them singletons. This specimen was peripheral blood, taken on day 0 of AZD1222 vaccination. Receptor source: an adult in good health.

This clone was recorded once. The V gene is TRBV5-1, the J gene TRBJ1-1; 10 nucleotides match TRBD1. The CDR3 is 15 amino acids. CDR1 and CDR2 from the germline V gene are SGHRS and YFSETQ. J lost 5 bases, V lost 4 bases, and 8 bases had no gene match. CDR3 amino acids: CASSVDRGPRTEAFF. CDR3 DNA: TGCGCCAGCAGCGTAGACAGGGGGCCTAGAACTGAAGCTTTCTTT.

The V and J genes are TRBV20-1 and TRBJ2-5; 16 bases are a match to TRBD2. Germline loops: CDR1 DFQATT, CDR2 SNEGSKA (reference sequence). This CDR3 has 18 amino acids. After removal of 3 bases from V and 4 bases from J, the junction contained 11 bases not matched to a gene. The CDR3 reads CSASPGLAGGPFPETQYF. CDR3 coding DNA: TGCAGTGCTAGTCCGGGACTAGCGGGGGGGCCATTCCCAGAGACCCAGTACTTC.

This chain uses TRBV10-3 with TRBJ2-7; D may be TRBD1 (7 bases). Germline assignment: CDR1 ENHRY and CDR2 SYGVKD. The CDR3 loop spans 18 amino acids. Trimming removed 3 bases at V and 2 bases at J, with 23 bases between. CDR3 loop: CAISDRDRDPGGTYEQYF. DNA for the CDR3: TGTGCCATCAGTGATAGGGACAGAGACCCCGGGGGTACCTACGAGCAGTACTTC.

Note on this clone: Relative to the germline gene, one junction end is altered; a read error may explain this. The chain joins TRBV2 to TRBJ1-3; 9 nucleotides agree with TRBD1. This CDR3 is built from 18 residues. Germline V gene sequence: CDR1 SNHLY, CDR2 FYNNEI. CDR3 amino acids: CASRQRTGTGPGGDTIYF. DNA for the CDR3: TGTGCCAGCAGGCAACGGACCGGGACAGGGCCCGGTGGAGACACCATATATTTT.

The rearrangement links TRBV3-1 (or the pseudogene TRBV3-2) to TRBJ2-2, with D hard to call. The CDR3 is 16 amino acids. Trimming pared 5 bases from V and 0 bases from J, leaving 13 bases between. The germline V gene has CDR1 LGHDT and CDR2 YNNKEL (reference sequence). The CDR3: CASSKGTASNTGELFF. CDR3 bases: TGTGCCAGCAGCAAGGGCACAGCATCGAACACCGGGGAGCTGTTTTTT.

Points on this clone: The junction departs from the called germline gene at one end, perhaps through a read error. The rearrangement joins TRBV7-9 to TRBJ2-4, with D possibly TRBD2 on 6 matching bases. The CDR3 length is 13 residues. Germline V gene data show CDR1 as SEHNR and CDR2 as FQNEAQ (reference sequence). CDR3 in amino acids: CASSGGPKDIQYF. In nucleotides, the CDR3 is TGTGCCAGCAGCGGAGGGCCCAAAGACATTCAGTACTTC.

The chain is built from TRBV9 and TRBJ1-4; tentatively, D is TRBD1 (6 bases). Trimming removed 0 bases from V and 3 bases from J, with 12 bases in between. The CDR3 spans 16 residues. CDR1 SGDLS and CDR2 YYNGEE come from the germline V gene. CDR3: CASSVASGAANEKLFF. The CDR3, as DNA: TGTGCCAGCAGCGTAGCTTCGGGGGCAGCTAATGAAAAACTGTTTTTT.

The V gene is TRBV5-4, the J gene TRBJ2-1, with TRBD2 as a possible D gene (5 bases). V lost 4 bases, J lost 6 bases, and 14 bases lay in between. The germline gives CDR1 SGHNT, CDR2 YYREEE (reference sequence). The CDR3 loop spans 14 amino acids. The DNA for the CDR3 is TGTGCCAGCAGCCCTCAGAACGGAGGCAATGAGCAGTTCTTC. Translating gives CASSPQNGGNEQFF.

The J gene is TRBJ1-2, the V gene TRBV29-1; D unresolved. Deletions cut 8 bases from V and 0 bases from J, with 13 bases between. The CDR3 runs to 13 residues. Germline assignment: CDR1 SQVTM and CDR2 ANQGSEA. CDR3 sequence reads: CSSSLQANYGYTF. In DNA form, the CDR3 reads TGCAGCTCATCTCTCCAGGCTAACTATGGCTACACCTTC.

This rearrangement joins TRBV9 to TRBJ2-2; TRBD2 might be the D (6 bases). CDR3 length equals 15 residues. Germline V gene lookup returns CDR1 SGDLS and CDR2 YYNGEE. V was cut by 3 bases and J by 7 bases, with 16 bases left in between. CDR3 nucleotides: TGTGCCAGCAGCGGAACGGGAGAGGCGATCGGGGAGCTGTTTTTT. It encodes CASSGTGEAIGELFF.

The chain is built from TRBV19 and TRBJ2-2; D possibly matches TRBD1 or TRBD2 (5 bases each). Trimming removed 5 bases at V and 6 bases at J, with 22 bases between. The CDR3 consists of 17 residues. CDR1 is LNHDA, CDR2 SQIVND, per germline (reference sequence). CDR3 nucleotides: TGTGCCAGTAGTTTCAGCCGGGACGCGTCGATTGCCGGGGAGCTGTTTTTT. As protein: CASSFSRDASIAGELFF.

The gene calls are TRBV19 and TRBJ2-3, with 7 bases that match TRBD1. Germline-derived CDR1 and CDR2 are LNHDA and SQIVND (reference sequence). This CDR3 spans 13 amino acids. The V and J ends lost 4 bases and 3 bases, in that order; junction bases with no gene match: 1. The CDR3, as DNA: TGTGCCAGTAGTAGACAGGGTACAGATACGCAGTATTTT. It encodes CASSRQGTDTQYF.

This rearrangement joins TRBV7-2 to TRBJ2-7; D gene uncertain. Trimming shortened V by 4 bases and J by 3 bases, and 10 bases separated the two germline ends. The CDR3 extends over 13 amino acids. Per the germline V gene, CDR1 is SGHTA and CDR2 is FQGNSA. CDR3 in DNA: TGTGCCAGCAGCTCGGGCCGGCACTACGAGCAGTACTTC. Translated: CASSSGRHYEQYF. The full variable domain, rest sourced from reference TRBV7-2 and TRBJ2-7, is GAGVSQSPSNKVTEKGKDVELRCDPISGHTALYWYRQSLGQGLEFLIYFQGNSAPDKSGLPSDRFSAERTGGSVSTLTIQRTQQEDSAVYLCASSSGRHYEQYFGPGTRLTVT.

This chain links TRBV7-2 with TRBJ2-7; 8 nucleotides agree with TRBD2. Per the germline V gene, CDR1 is SGHTA and CDR2 is FQGNSA. The CDR3 extends over 15 amino acids. The V segment lost 4 bases and the J segment 2 bases; nucleotides outside the gene matches: 7. In DNA, the CDR3 is TGTGCCAGCAGCTACAGAGCGGGAGAGCCCTACGAGCAGTACTTC. Protein: CASSYRAGEPYEQYF.

The chain recombines TRBV10-3 with TRBJ1-6, with 8 bases that match TRBD1. With V trimmed by 6 bases and J by 2 bases, 0 bases remained unmatched. Germline V gene lookup returns CDR1 ENHRY and CDR2 SYGVKD. This CDR3 spans 14 amino acids. CDR3 protein: CAIRGQAYNSPLHF. CDR3 bases: TGTGCCATCAGGGGACAGGCCTATAATTCACCCCTCCACTTT.

The CDR3 sequence: CASSQGTSEAGELFF. In nucleotides, the CDR3 is TGTGCCAGCAGCCAGGGGACTAGCGAGGCCGGGGAGCTGTTTTTT. The chain has TRBV9 and TRBJ2-2; 10 positions match TRBD2. V lost 4 bases, J lost 6 bases, and 6 bases stayed unmatched. Germline V CDR1 and CDR2: SGDLS, YYNGEE. The CDR3 extends over 15 amino acids.

This sequence joins TRBV3-1 (or the pseudogene TRBV3-2) and TRBJ2-2; 8 bases agree with TRBD2. The CDR3 loop spans 15 amino acids. The J segment lost 3 bases and the V segment lost 1 base, leaving 1 base of the junction unmatched. Germline V CDR1 and CDR2: LGHDT, YNNKEL (reference sequence). The CDR3 here is CASSQGSGDTGELFF. The CDR3 DNA follows: TGTGCCAGCAGCCAAGGTAGCGGGGACACCGGGGAGCTGTTTTTT.

The chain links TRBV7-2 to TRBJ2-1, with D possibly called TRBD1 or TRBD2 (7 bases each). Trimming removed 0 bases from V and 7 bases from J, with 13 bases in between. The CDR3 is made up of 15 amino acids. CDR1 and CDR2 (germline): SGHTA, FQGNSA. The CDR3 loop reads CASSLAPQGGNEQFF. The DNA for the CDR3 is TGTGCCAGCAGCTTAGCGCCCCAGGGGGGGAATGAGCAGTTCTTC.

The chain uses TRBV7-9 and TRBJ2-1; no definite D call. From germline, CDR1 is SEHNR and CDR2 FQNEAQ (reference sequence). The CDR3 length is 12 residues. V dropped 5 bases and J dropped 5 bases, with 7 bases sitting between them. CDR3 sequence: CASSLLNNEQFF. The CDR3 DNA sequence: TGTGCCAGCAGCCTACTAAACAATGAGCAGTTCTTC.

The chain employs TRBV3-1 (or the pseudogene TRBV3-2) and TRBJ2-7, with D hard to call. Germline values: CDR1 LGHDT, CDR2 YNNKEL (reference sequence). The CDR3 has 13 residues. Trimming stripped 3 bases from V and 6 bases from J, with 12 bases between. The CDR3 bases are TGTGCCAGCAGCCAGAGGTTTGTCGGCGAGCAGTACTTC. This translates into CASSQRFVGEQYF.

This clone was seen only once. V is TRBV7-3 and J is TRBJ2-7, with D perhaps assigned TRBD1 or TRBD2 (5 bases each). V was pared by 6 bases and J by 1 base, with 16 bases between. CDR3 size: 15 residues. CDR1 is SGHTA, CDR2 FQGTGA, per germline. In DNA form, the CDR3 reads TGTGCCAGCAGTGTGACCGGGACGTATTCCTACGAGCAGTACTTC. Its translation is CASSVTGTYSYEQYF.

V usage is TRBV6-5 and J usage is TRBJ1-6; TRBD1 agrees at 7 bases. From germline, CDR1 is MNHEY and CDR2 SVGAGI. The CDR3 loop spans 15 amino acids. The trim removed 6 bases at V and 6 bases at J, leaving 8 bases unmatched. The CDR3, as DNA: TGTGCCAGCAGCCGGGACAGCCCTTCTAATTCACCCCTCCACTTT. Protein product: CASSRDSPSNSPLHF.

The rearrangement uses TRBV3-1 (or the pseudogene TRBV3-2) and TRBJ1-2; TRBD1 matches at 7 bases. CDR1 and CDR2 (germline): LGHDT, YNNKEL (reference sequence). The CDR3 extends over 14 amino acids. J gave up 9 bases and V 4 bases, and 11 bases lay outside the gene matches. The CDR3 protein is CASSRGTYRGSYTF. The CDR3 DNA sequence: TGTGCCAGCAGCCGCGGGACCTACAGGGGTAGCTACACCTTC.

The chain carries TRBV28 and TRBJ1-6, with 9 positions matching TRBD1. Trimming at V came to 7 bases and at J to 0 bases, leaving 7 bases not matched to a gene. CDR3 length: 17 amino acids. From germline, CDR1 is MDHEN and CDR2 SYDVKM. The DNA of the CDR3 is TGTGCCAGCAAAACAGGGGGCCAGAGCTCCTATAATTCACCCCTCCACTTT. Translation gives CASKTGGQSSYNSPLHF.

The V call is TRBV11-2, the J call TRBJ2-3; TRBD2 matches 9 bases. The junction had 8 bases not matched to a gene; V was cut back by 2 bases and J by 2 bases. CDR3 length: 17 amino acids. Germline V gene sequence: CDR1 SGHAT, CDR2 FQNNGV. For the CDR3, the DNA is TGTGCCAGCAGCTTACGCGAGGCTAGCGGGACCACAGATACGCAGTATTTT. Translating it yields CASSLREASGTTDTQYF.

The rearrangement joins TRBV5-5 to TRBJ2-1; the D gene is possibly TRBD1 (6 bases). Germline CDR1 is SGHKS and CDR2 is YYEKEE (reference sequence). The germline V and J ends were trimmed by 0 bases and 4 bases, with 14 bases remaining between them. The CDR3 is 16 residues long. The CDR3 reads CASSLVVRQAYNEQFF. The CDR3 region has the DNA TGTGCCAGCAGCTTGGTCGTGCGACAGGCTTACAATGAGCAGTTCTTC.

V gene TRBV18 combines with J gene TRBJ2-5; D tentatively reads TRBD1 or TRBD2 (6 bases each). CDR1 and CDR2 (germline): KGHSH, LQKENI. CDR3 length equals 14 residues. The V end lost 2 bases, the J end lost 5 bases, and 12 bases lay between the germline ends. CDR3 DNA: TGTGCCAGCTCACCATTGACAGGAGGGGAGACCCAGTACTTC. Its protein product is CASSPLTGGETQYF.

CDR3 sequence reads: CASSQEGGTGNTIYF. For the CDR3, the DNA is TGTGCCAGCAGCCAAGAGGGGGGGACAGGAAACACCATATATTTT. The gene calls are TRBV3-1 (or the pseudogene TRBV3-2) and TRBJ1-3; TRBD1 might be the D (6 bases). The CDR3 runs to 15 residues. Germline CDR1 reads LGHDT; CDR2 reads YNNKEL (reference sequence). The V and J ends lost 0 bases and 4 bases respectively, with 10 bases between them.

Only one count was recorded for this clone. The rearrangement links TRBV3-1 (or the pseudogene TRBV3-2) to TRBJ1-5; no reliable D call. The V end was cut by 4 bases, the J end by 1 base, with 8 bases between. This CDR3 is 14 amino acids long. The germline CDR1 and CDR2 sequences are LGHDT and YNNKEL (reference sequence). This chain's CDR3 is CASSPRQSNQPQHF. CDR3 DNA sequence: TGTGCCAGCAGCCCCCGGCAGAGCAATCAGCCCCAGCATTTT.